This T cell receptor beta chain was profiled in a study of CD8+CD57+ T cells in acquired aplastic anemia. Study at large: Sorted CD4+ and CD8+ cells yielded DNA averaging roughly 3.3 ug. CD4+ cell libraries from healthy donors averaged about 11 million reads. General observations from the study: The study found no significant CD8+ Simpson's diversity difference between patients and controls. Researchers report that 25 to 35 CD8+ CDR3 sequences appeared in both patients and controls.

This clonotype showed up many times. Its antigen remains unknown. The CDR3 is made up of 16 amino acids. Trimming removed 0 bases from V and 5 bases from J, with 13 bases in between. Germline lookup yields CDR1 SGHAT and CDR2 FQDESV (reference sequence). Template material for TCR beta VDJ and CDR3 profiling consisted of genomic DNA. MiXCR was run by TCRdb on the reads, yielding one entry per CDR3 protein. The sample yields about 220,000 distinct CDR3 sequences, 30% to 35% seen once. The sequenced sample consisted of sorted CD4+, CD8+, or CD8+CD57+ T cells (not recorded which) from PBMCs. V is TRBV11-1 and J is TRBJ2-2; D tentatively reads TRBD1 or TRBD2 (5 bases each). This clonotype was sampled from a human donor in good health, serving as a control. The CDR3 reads CASSLARAGSTGELFF. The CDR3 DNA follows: TGTGCCAGCAGCTTAGCGAGGGCAGGGAGTACCGGGGAGCTGTTTTTT.